This T cell receptor beta chain was identified in a study of cytomegalovirus exposure and HLA in healthy donors. Background on the study: The approximately 120 validation repertoires, a later analysis reported, used the same platform as the 600 to 700 repertoires from the first cohort.

Separate from the roughly 700-subject first cohort, the roughly 110-subject validation cohort was the one that the donors belonged to. Whole-study findings and limits: Investigators reported over 150 TCR beta chains as tied to cytomegalovirus. Testing in vitro showed a few CMV-associated chains specific for CMV antigens.

As regards this clone: Its target is not known.

Germline-derived CDR1 and CDR2 are SGHRS and YFSETQ. The CDR3 has 16 residues. Trimming at V came to 4 bases and at J to 0 bases, leaving 8 bases not matched to a gene. The table came from immunoSEQ multiplex PCR; TCRdb's copy has only in-frame clones and leaves some out. The table has around 70,000 clones, over 85% seen once. Sequenced input: PBMCs. This chain links TRBV5-1 with TRBJ2-3; 7 positions agree with TRBD2. The TCR comes from a man younger than 35 in good health and CMV-seropositive. The DNA of the CDR3 is TGCGCCAGCAGCCCCAGAGCGGGGATTAGCACAGATACGCAGTATTTT. It codes for CASSPRAGISTDTQYF.